This record concerns one T cell receptor (beta chain) sequence. This record comes from a study of blood T cell repertoires in COVID-19. The wider study: Donors in the United States, Italy and Spain gave samples during acute or convalescent COVID-19.

The CDR3 spans 17 residues. J gave up 9 bases and V 3 bases, and 11 bases lay outside the gene matches. CDR1 and CDR2 from the germline V gene are ENHRY and SYGVKD. Produced via immunoSEQ multiplex PCR; TCRdb's table is partial and in-frame only. The sample shows approximately 79,000 clones, around 80% of them seen only once. This receptor was identified in a man aged 45-60 years with COVID-19, enrolled during active disease. The V gene is TRBV10-3, the J gene TRBJ1-4, with 12 bases lining up with TRBD1. The sequencing input was peripheral blood. The CDR3 loop is CAISDPFAGTGGKKLFF. The CDR3 DNA follows: TGTGCCATCAGTGACCCATTCGCCGGGACAGGGGGCAAAAAACTGTTTTTT.